The TCR beta chain described here comes from a study of blood T cell repertoires in COVID-19. Seattle patient enrollment occurred during active infection, with longitudinal follow-up thereafter. This table comes from immunoSEQ multiplex PCR, and its TCRdb copy is limited to in-frame clones, with some not included. The data contain 95,000 to 120,000 clones, approximately 85% of them singletons. Germline values: CDR1 SGHNT, CDR2 YENEEA. The J segment lost 1 base and the V segment lost 0 bases, leaving 5 bases of the junction unmatched. This CDR3 has 16 amino acids. The TCR sequence derives from a woman aged 55-69 years with COVID-19, enrolled during active disease. V usage is TRBV11-3 and J usage is TRBJ2-5, with 7 bases that match TRBD1. Sequencing was done on a sample of peripheral blood. The CDR3 loop reads CASSLDDRERQETQYF. The CDR3 DNA sequence: TGTGCCAGCAGCTTAGACGACAGGGAACGCCAAGAGACCCAGTACTTC.